The 26 T cell receptor beta chains in this list originate from one sample, sequenced in a study of T-cell memory formation after mild COVID-19. TCRdb reprocessed the 5' RACE reads via MiXCR and lists one record per CDR3 protein. In the table there are almost 550,000 distinct CDR3 sequences, roughly 22% of which are singletons. The sample consisted of PBMCs or a T cell subset sorted from them (not recorded which). The receptor set was obtained from an adult woman who had mild COVID-19 (a few samples of this study predate the infection). Cell type and time point are not known.

This chain uses TRBV28 with TRBJ1-5, with TRBD1 matching over 9 bases. CDR1 is MDHEN, CDR2 SYDVKM, per germline. With V trimmed by 0 bases and J by 6 bases, 6 bases remained unmatched. This CDR3 contains 16 residues. The CDR3 DNA sequence: TGTGCCAGCAGTTTATGGGGACAGGGAAAAGCTCAGCCCCAGCATTTT. Translating it yields CASSLWGQGKAQPQHF.

V and J are TRBV10-3 and TRBJ2-1; no clear D gene. V lost 0 bases and J lost 7, with 7 bases in between. The CDR3 consists of 13 residues. The germline V gene encodes CDR1 ENHRY and CDR2 SYGVKD. CDR3 DNA sequence: TGTGCCATCAGTGAGTCCCCCCGTAATGAGCAGTTCTTC. Its protein is CAISESPRNEQFF.

V usage is TRBV15 and J usage is TRBJ2-1; 14 bases align to TRBD2. Trimming cost V 9 bases and J 10 bases; bases outside gene matches: 5. The length of the CDR3 is 13 residues. Germline V lookup: CDR1 LNHNV, CDR2 YYDKDF (reference sequence). The CDR3 nucleotides read TGTGCCACAGGACTAGCGGGGGGCAGCGAGCAGTTCTTC. Translation: CATGLAGGSEQFF. The whole variable domain, filled in from reference TRBV15 and TRBJ2-1, reads DAMVIQNPRYQVTQFGKPVTLSCSQTLNHNVMYWYQQKSSQAPKLLFHYYDKDFNNEADTPDNFQSRRPNTSFCFLDIRSPGLGDTAMYLCATGLAGGSEQFFGPGTRLTVL.

The J gene is TRBJ2-7, the V gene TRBV4-2, with TRBD2 matching 8 bases. The CDR3 length is 16 residues. From germline, CDR1 is LGHNA and CDR2 YNFKEQ. V lost 1 base to trimming and J lost 7 bases; unmatched junction nucleotides: 12. This CDR3 reads CASSQVAGGPLEEQYF. The CDR3 nucleotides read TGTGCCAGCAGCCAAGTGGCGGGAGGACCCTTGGAGGAGCAGTACTTC.

This clonotype was detected many times. The J gene is TRBJ1-1, the V gene TRBV29-1; D gene ambiguous. CDR3 length: 9 amino acids. V was trimmed by 7 bases and J by 7 bases, leaving 7 bases between them. From germline, CDR1 is SQVTM and CDR2 ANQGSEA. CDR3 sequence reads: CSAGVEAFF. The CDR3 DNA reads as TGCAGCGCTGGGGTTGAAGCTTTCTTT. The entire variable domain, with the rest obtained from reference TRBV29-1 and TRBJ1-1, is as follows: SAVISQKPSRDICQRGTSLTIQCQVDSQVTMMFWYRQQPGQSLTLIATANQGSEATYESGFVIDKFPISRPNLTFSTLTVSNMSPEDSSIYLCSAGVEAFFGQGTRLTVV.

The chain is built from TRBV5-6 and TRBJ2-7; D is uncertain. Germline CDR1 is SGHDT and CDR2 is YYEEEE. CDR3 length: 13 residues. The V gene lost 3 bases and the J gene lost 4 bases, with 11 bases spanning the gap. The CDR3 here is CASSYGSTYEQYF. The DNA for the CDR3 is TGTGCCAGCAGCTACGGGTCGACTTACGAGCAGTACTTC.

The CDR3 region is CASSLRRQGNYEQFF. The CDR3 DNA follows: TGTGCCAGCAGCTTACGGCGGCAGGGAAATTATGAGCAGTTCTTC. V is TRBV7-6 and J is TRBJ2-1, with D tentatively TRBD1 (5 bases). The CDR3 spans 15 residues. The germline V gene has CDR1 SGHVS and CDR2 FNYEAQ. Trimming left V 2 bases short and J 8 bases short, with 16 bases between.

This clonotype was seen only a few times. The chain employs TRBV12-3 or TRBV12-4 and TRBJ1-2; possibly TRBD1 for D (5 bases). The CDR3 is made up of 13 amino acids. V was clipped by 6 bases and J by 5 bases, with 13 bases between them. CDR3 DNA: TGTGCCAGCAGCTCCGGGGGGGGGTATGGCTACACCTTC. It codes for CASSSGGGYGYTF.

The J gene is TRBJ2-7, the V gene TRBV4-1, with 13 nucleotides matching TRBD2. The CDR3 consists of 17 residues. Germline V gene sequence: CDR1 MGHRA, CDR2 YSYEKL. Trimming removed 4 bases from V and 2 bases from J; junction bases left unmatched: 8. CDR3: CASSPPGLAGLPYEQYF. CDR3 in DNA: TGCGCCAGCAGCCCACCGGGACTAGCGGGGCTTCCCTACGAGCAGTACTTC.

V usage is TRBV11-3 and J usage is TRBJ2-2; tentatively, D is TRBD2 (5 bases). This CDR3 comprises 15 residues. V gave up 0 bases and J gave up 6 bases, with 11 bases separating them. Germline lookup yields CDR1 SGHNT and CDR2 YENEEA. The CDR3 region has the DNA TGTGCCAGCAGCTTAGACCCCGGGGTTTCCGGGGAGCTGTTTTTT. Translated: CASSLDPGVSGELFF.

This clonotype was seen a few times. The genes are TRBV4-2 and TRBJ2-7; D is perhaps TRBD2 (6 bases). Germline values: CDR1 LGHNA, CDR2 YNFKEQ. This CDR3 contains 14 residues. Trimming left V 0 bases short and J 6 bases short, with 12 bases between. CDR3 protein: CASSQDRAGREQYF. Here the CDR3 DNA reads TGTGCCAGCAGCCAAGATCGGGCGGGGCGCGAGCAGTACTTC.

The rearrangement uses TRBV12-3 or TRBV12-4 and TRBJ2-2; D is possibly TRBD1 or TRBD2 (5 bases each). The CDR3 has 17 amino acids. V dropped 7 bases and J dropped 0 bases, with 18 bases sitting between them. The CDR3 region is CASTNPLGASNTGELFF. The DNA of the CDR3 is TGTGCCAGCACCAACCCCCTCGGGGCATCGAACACCGGGGAGCTGTTTTTT.

This clonotype has only a few counts. This chain links TRBV20-1 with TRBJ1-5, with a possible D match to TRBD1 (5 bases). The V gene lost 0 bases and the J gene lost 4 bases, with 19 bases spanning the gap. The CDR3 extends over 17 amino acids. The germline gives CDR1 DFQATT, CDR2 SNEGSKA (reference sequence). The CDR3 spells CSAREAGTALGNQPQHF. For the CDR3, the DNA is TGCAGTGCTAGAGAGGCCGGGACCGCGTTGGGGAATCAGCCCCAGCATTTT.

The chain joins TRBV7-9 to TRBJ2-3; D is perhaps TRBD1 (5 bases). Germline V gene lookup returns CDR1 SEHNR and CDR2 FQNEAQ (reference sequence). Trimming pared 0 bases from V and 5 bases from J, leaving 9 bases between. This CDR3 comprises 14 residues. The CDR3 DNA follows: TGTGCCAGCAGCTTAGCTGGGGCTGGAGATACGCAGTATTTT. Residues: CASSLAGAGDTQYF.

This clonotype has a single count. The chain combines TRBV24-1 with TRBJ1-1; TRBD1 might be the D (5 bases). Trimming removed 5 bases from V and 6 bases from J, with 15 bases in between. Germline V gene data show CDR1 as KGHDR and CDR2 as SFDVKD. The CDR3 is 14 residues long. The CDR3 spells CATSGIREGAEAFF. The CDR3 DNA reads TGTGCCACCAGTGGTATCCGAGAAGGGGCTGAAGCTTTCTTT.

This sequence joins TRBV6-2 or TRBV6-3 and TRBJ2-1, with 8 nucleotides matching TRBD2. This CDR3 has 13 residues. V shed 10 bases, J shed 10 bases, and the junction held 12 bases outside the gene matches. Germline V gives CDR1 MNHEY, CDR2 SVGEGT. For the CDR3, the DNA is TGTGCCATTCAACGAGGACTAGCAGGGGAGCAGTTCTTC. It codes for CAIQRGLAGEQFF.

Concerning this clonotype: A junction end diverges from the germline sequence, so it may reflect a read error. CDR3 region: CASSLDGEGWVF. In DNA form, the CDR3 reads TGCGCCAGCAGCTTGGACGGGGAGGGCTGGGTTTTT. V gene TRBV5-1 combines with J gene TRBJ1-4; D not resolved. Looked up from germline, CDR1 is SGHRS and CDR2 is YFSETQ. The CDR3 contains 12 residues.

The rearrangement links TRBV7-2 to TRBJ2-3; 9 bases map to TRBD2. V dropped 5 bases and J dropped 3; count of bases not matched to a gene: 15. CDR1 is SGHTA, CDR2 FQGNSA, per germline. CDR3 length: 18 residues. The CDR3 DNA reads TGTGCCAGCAGCCCTGCTCCGATTGCGGGAGGGAGAACAGATACGCAGTATTTT. It yields the protein CASSPAPIAGGRTDTQYF. The variable domain in full, with the rest retrieved from reference TRBV7-2 and TRBJ2-3, is GAGVSQSPSNKVTEKGKDVELRCDPISGHTALYWYRQSLGQGLEFLIYFQGNSAPDKSGLPSDRFSAERTGGSVSTLTIQRTQQEDSAVYLCASSPAPIAGGRTDTQYFGPGTRLTVL.

The sample holds a few counts of this clonotype. The chain couples TRBV10-3 to TRBJ2-1; D is undetermined. Trimming took off 11 bases at V and 4 bases at J, with 12 bases between the two ends. The CDR3 covers 12 residues. CDR1 ENHRY and CDR2 SYGVKD come from the germline V gene. CDR3 sequence (DNA): TGTGCCGCGACGGGCGTATACAATGAGCAGTTCTTC. It translates to CAATGVYNEQFF.

This rearrangement joins TRBV6-2 or TRBV6-3 to TRBJ2-7; D tentatively reads TRBD1 or TRBD2 (6 bases each). The CDR3 sequence is 15 residues long. The V gene's germline CDR1 is MNHEY and CDR2 SVGEGT. Trimming removed 0 bases at V and 3 bases at J, with 12 bases between. CDR3 nucleotides: TGTGCCAGCAGTTACTCGAGGGGGGAGAGCTACGAGCAGTACTTC. It yields the protein CASSYSRGESYEQYF.

The rearrangement uses TRBV5-6 and TRBJ1-2; D is possibly TRBD1 (6 bases). Deletions cut 2 bases from V and 8 bases from J, with 13 bases between. The CDR3 has 13 amino acids. Germline-derived CDR1 and CDR2 are SGHDT and YYEEEE. The CDR3 spells CASSFGGLEGYTF. As DNA, the CDR3 is TGTGCCAGCAGCTTTGGGGGGCTGGAAGGCTACACCTTC.

This clonotype was detected a few times. The genes are TRBV25-1 and TRBJ1-1; tentatively, D is TRBD1 (5 bases). V was clipped by 6 bases and J by 7 bases, with 12 bases between them. The CDR3 spans 12 residues. Per germline, CDR1 MGHDK and CDR2 SYGVNS. The CDR3, as DNA: TGTGCCAGCAGCGCAGGGCGGGGTGAAGCTTTCTTT. Its translation is CASSAGRGEAFF.

Many counts were recorded for this clonotype. V and J are TRBV10-3 and TRBJ2-7; a possible D gene is TRBD1 (6 bases). Germline V gene lookup returns CDR1 ENHRY and CDR2 SYGVKD. The CDR3 is 15 residues long. V lost 10 bases, J lost 2 bases, and 21 bases lay in between. The CDR3 reads CATMGRRTEAYEQYF. In DNA form, the CDR3 reads TGTGCCACGATGGGGCGTCGGACAGAGGCCTACGAGCAGTACTTC.

This chain joins TRBV24-1 and TRBJ2-1; TRBD2 is a possible D gene (5 bases). The germline gives CDR1 KGHDR, CDR2 SFDVKD. CDR3 length: 14 residues. V was trimmed by 4 bases and J by 5 bases, leaving 11 bases between them. The CDR3 DNA is TGTGCCACCAGTGAAGGGAGCCGGAACAATGAGCAGTTCTTC. This encodes CATSEGSRNNEQFF.

This clonotype appeared a few times. The chain employs TRBV5-4 and TRBJ2-1; D perhaps matches TRBD1 (7 bases). CDR1 and CDR2 from the germline V gene are SGHNT and YYREEE (reference sequence). The V end lost 1 base, the J end lost 6 bases, and 11 bases lay between the germline ends. The CDR3 has 14 residues. The DNA for the CDR3 is TGTGCCAGCAGCTTGTCCAGGGGGGCCAATGAGCAGTTCTTC. Translation gives CASSLSRGANEQFF.

The chain links TRBV20-1 to TRBJ1-2, with a tentative D call TRBD1 (6 bases). Trimming stripped 1 base from V and 4 bases from J, with 13 bases between. Germline CDR1 reads DFQATT; CDR2 reads SNEGSKA (reference sequence). There are 14 residues in the CDR3. The CDR3 DNA is TGCAGTGCTAGAGTACCAGGGGCTAGCTATGGCTACACCTTC. It translates to CSARVPGASYGYTF.